Here is one T cell receptor beta chain with its context. Blood samples were obtained at baseline, cycle 4 day 1, and cycle 7 day 1. The data stem from a study of OX40 agonist ivuxolimab in advanced cancers. Study-wide context: Ivuxolimab is an agonistic anti-OX40 (CD134) antibody, and patients were treated with it. Patients with hepatocellular carcinoma, melanoma, renal cell or head and neck cancer made up the dose-escalation patients. Patient treatment consisted of intravenous ivuxolimab administration every 2 weeks at 0.01 to 10 mg/kg.

Sequencing used immunoSEQ multiplex PCR; TCRdb keeps in-frame clones, though not all of them. The table has 85,000 to 100,000 clones, approximately 94% seen once. The source material was CD4+ or CD8+ T cells sorted from blood, sampled in a trial of the OX40 agonist ivuxolimab. This TCR was recovered from an adult with an advanced solid tumor such as melanoma, head and neck, liver or kidney cancer.

DNA for the CDR3: TGTGCCACCAGCAAGCTAGCGGGAGAAACAGATACGCAGTATTTT. Its translation: CATSKLAGETDTQYF. The V call is TRBV15, the J call TRBJ2-3; 10 nucleotides match TRBD2. CDR1 and CDR2 (germline): LNHNV, YYDKDF (reference sequence). V lost 4 bases, J lost 3 bases, and 4 bases stayed unmatched. The CDR3 has 15 residues.